The subject of this entry is one T cell receptor beta chain. Per the germline V gene, CDR1 is SGHRS and CDR2 is YFSETQ. The J segment lost 6 bases and the V segment lost 2 bases, leaving 8 bases of the junction unmatched. This CDR3 spans 14 amino acids. The data derive from a study of blood T cell repertoires in COVID-19. The data were produced by immunoSEQ multiplex PCR, yet TCRdb's version contains in-frame clones alone and is incomplete. In the table there are approximately 400,000 clones, more than 85% of which are singletons. This chain uses TRBV5-1 with TRBJ2-7; 7 bases agree with TRBD1. This receptor was obtained from a woman aged 40 to 50 who had been exposed to COVID-19. Sequenced sample: PBMCs or T cells enriched from blood (not recorded which). The CDR3 DNA sequence: TGCGCCAGCAGCTTCGGCCAGGGGGTAGGCGAGCAGTACTTC. Amino acid sequence: CASSFGQGVGEQYF. Supplemented by reference TRBV5-1 and TRBJ2-7, the full variable domain reads KAGVTQTPRYLIKTRGQQVTLSCSPISGHRSVSWYQQTPGQGLQFLFEYFSETQRNKGNFPGRFSGRQFSNSRSEMNVSTLELGDSALYLCASSFGQGVGEQYFGPGTRLTVT.